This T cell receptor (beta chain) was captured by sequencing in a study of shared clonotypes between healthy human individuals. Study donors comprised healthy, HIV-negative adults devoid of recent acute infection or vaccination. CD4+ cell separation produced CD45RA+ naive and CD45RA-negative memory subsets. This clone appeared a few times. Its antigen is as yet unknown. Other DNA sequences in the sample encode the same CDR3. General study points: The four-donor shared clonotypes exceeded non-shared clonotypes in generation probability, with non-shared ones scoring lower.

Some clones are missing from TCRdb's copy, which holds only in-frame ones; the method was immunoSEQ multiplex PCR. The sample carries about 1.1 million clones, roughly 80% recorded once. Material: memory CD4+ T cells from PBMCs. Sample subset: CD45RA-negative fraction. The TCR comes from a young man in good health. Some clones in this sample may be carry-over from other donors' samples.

The CDR3 region has the DNA TGTGCCAGCTCACCCCTGGGGACTGAAGCTTTCTTT. Its translation is CASSPLGTEAFF. The V call is TRBV18, the J call TRBJ1-1; D is ambiguous. This CDR3 spans 12 amino acids. The V and J ends lost 3 bases and 5 bases respectively, with 7 bases between them. Germline assignment: CDR1 KGHSH and CDR2 LQKENI.